The sequence of this T cell receptor (beta chain) was determined in a study of T cell responses to AZD1222 COVID-19 vaccine. At the level of the study: Combined were second doses at about 4 or about 12 weeks.

Study-wide points: Donors in the cohort were predominantly white British and more often female, and clonal diversity was possibly underestimated. With dominance at 160-218 and 743-854, vaccine-associated CD4 TCRs spanned spike. Variant regions that are unmutated are reportedly the target of nearly half of spike-specific TCRs.

TCRdb's table, derived via immunoSEQ multiplex PCR, lists solely in-frame clones and lacks some. The sample lists about 92,000 clones, around 90% occurring once. This CDR3 is built from 13 residues. Trimming stripped 2 bases from V and 2 bases from J, with 7 bases between. The germline V gene encodes CDR1 LGHDT and CDR2 YNNKEL (reference sequence). Notes on this clone: Its specificity is unknown.

The sample consisted of peripheral blood, taken on day 0 of AZD1222 vaccination. This clonotype was obtained from an adult in good health. The chain joins TRBV3-1 (or the pseudogene TRBV3-2) to TRBJ2-7; weak D call: TRBD1 (5 bases). The CDR3 reads CASSQLRAYEQYF. The CDR3, as DNA: TGTGCCAGCAGCCAACTCAGGGCCTACGAGCAGTACTTC.